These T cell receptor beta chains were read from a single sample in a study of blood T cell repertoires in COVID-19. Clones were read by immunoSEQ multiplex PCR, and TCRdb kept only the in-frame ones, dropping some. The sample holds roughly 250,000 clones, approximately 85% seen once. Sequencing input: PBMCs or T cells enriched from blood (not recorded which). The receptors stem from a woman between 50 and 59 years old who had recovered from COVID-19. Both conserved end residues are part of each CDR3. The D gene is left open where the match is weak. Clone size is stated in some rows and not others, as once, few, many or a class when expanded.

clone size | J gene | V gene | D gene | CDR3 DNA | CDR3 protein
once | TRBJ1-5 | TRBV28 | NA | TGTGCCAGCAGTTTTGATAGCGGGGTCCCCCACAATCAGCCCCAGCATTTT | CASSFDSGVPHNQPQHF
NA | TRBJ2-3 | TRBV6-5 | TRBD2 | TGTGCCAGTTTACCGGGACTAGCGGGAGGGGGCCAGTATTTT | CASLPGLAGGGQYF
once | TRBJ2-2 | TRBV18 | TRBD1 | TGTGCCAGCTCACCACTGGACAGGGGGAGGACCGGGGAGCTGTTTTTT | CASSPLDRGRTGELFF
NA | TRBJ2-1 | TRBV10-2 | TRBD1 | TGCGCCAGCAAACGACAGGGGGCCTACAATGAGCAGTTCTTC | CASKRQGAYNEQFF
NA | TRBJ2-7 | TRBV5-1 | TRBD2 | TGCGCCAGCAGGGCTGCCCCTAGCGGGAACTACGAGCAGTACTTC | CASRAAPSGNYEQYF
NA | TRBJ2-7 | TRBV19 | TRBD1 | TGTGCCAGTAGTCCCGGGACAGGGGGTTGGGAGCAGTACTTC | CASSPGTGGWEQYF
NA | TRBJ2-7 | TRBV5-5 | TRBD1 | TGTGCCAGCAGCCGGGGACAGGACTACGAGCAGTACTTC | CASSRGQDYEQYF
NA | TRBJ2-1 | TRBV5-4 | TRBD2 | TGTGCCAGCAGCCAGACTAGCGCCTACAATGAGCAGTTCTTC | CASSQTSAYNEQFF
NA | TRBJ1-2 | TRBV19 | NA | TGTGCCAGTAGTATAGGCCAGGGCAGAGCTGATGGCTACACCTTC | CASSIGQGRADGYTF
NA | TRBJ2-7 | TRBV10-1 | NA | TGCGCCAGCAGTGAGTCTTTCGCGTCCGAGCAGTACTTC | CASSESFASEQYF
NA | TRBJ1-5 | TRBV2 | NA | TGTGCCAGCACTAGCACAACAAATGGGAATCAGCCCCAGCATTTT | CASTSTTNGNQPQHF
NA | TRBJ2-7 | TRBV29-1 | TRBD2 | TGCAGCGTTGAGGGCGGGAGTTTAAACGAGCAGTACTTC | CSVEGGSLNEQYF
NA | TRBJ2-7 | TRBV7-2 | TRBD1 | TGTGCCAGCAGCGGAACTTTGACAGGGGGCGAGCAGTACTTC | CASSGTLTGGEQYF
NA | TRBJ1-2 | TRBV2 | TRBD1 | TGTGCCAGCAGCGTCGGACAGGGGGGTCTCTATGGCTACACCTTC | CASSVGQGGLYGYTF
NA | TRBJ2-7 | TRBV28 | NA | TGTGCCAGCAGTAGGGGATACTACGAGCAGTACTTC | CASSRGYYEQYF
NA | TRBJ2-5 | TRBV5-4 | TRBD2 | TGTGCCAGCAGTGAACTAGCGGGAGGTACAGAGACCCAGTACTTC | CASSELAGGTETQYF
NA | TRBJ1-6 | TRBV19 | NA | TGTGCCAGTAGTATGACAGAGAATTCACCCCTCCACTTT | CASSMTENSPLHF
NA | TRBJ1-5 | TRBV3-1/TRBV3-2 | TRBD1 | TGTGCCAGCAGCCAGGACGACAGGGCCCGCTATCAGCCCCAGCATTTT | CASSQDDRARYQPQHF
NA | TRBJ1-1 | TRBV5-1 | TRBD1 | TGCGCCAGCAGCGTCGGAGACAGGGTAGTCGCTGAAGCTTTCTTT | CASSVGDRVVAEAFF
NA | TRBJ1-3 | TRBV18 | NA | TGTGCCAGCACGACCTCAGGGACTGTCACCATATATTTT | CASTTSGTVTIYF
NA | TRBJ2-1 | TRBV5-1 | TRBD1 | TGCGCCAGCAGCTCGGACAGGGGACGAGAGCAGTTCTTC | CASSSDRGREQFF
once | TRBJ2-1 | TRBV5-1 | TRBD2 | TGCGCCAGCAGCTTGGCCTCAATGCAGCGACTAGCTGAGCAGTTCTTC | CASSLASMQRLAEQFF
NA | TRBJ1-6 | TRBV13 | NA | TGTGCCAGCAGCTCCCGGGACACCCTGTATTCACCCCTCCACTTT | CASSSRDTLYSPLHF
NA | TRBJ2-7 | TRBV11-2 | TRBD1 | TGTGCCAGCAGCTTAGGTCCTGGACAGGTTAGCTCCTACGAGCAGTACTTC | CASSLGPGQVSSYEQYF
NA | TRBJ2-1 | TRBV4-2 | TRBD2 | TGTGCCAGCAGCCAAGAGACCTATAGCGGGAGTGAGAATGAGCAGTTCTTC | CASSQETYSGSENEQFF
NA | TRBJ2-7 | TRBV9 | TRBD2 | TGTGCCAGCAGCGGGGGACTAGCGGGAGCCTACGAGCAGTACTTC | CASSGGLAGAYEQYF
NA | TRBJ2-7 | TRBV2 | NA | TGTGCCAGCAGTGTAAGTAGCGCTAGCTACGAGCAGTACTTC | CASSVSSASYEQYF
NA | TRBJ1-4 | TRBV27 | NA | TGTGCCAGCAGTCGAGGGACTAATGAAAAACTGTTTTTT | CASSRGTNEKLFF
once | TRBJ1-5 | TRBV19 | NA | TGTGCCAGTAGTACAGCGGGCGGTCAGCCCCAGCATTTT | CASSTAGGQPQHF
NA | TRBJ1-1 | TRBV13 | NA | TGTGCCAGCAGCTTAGGAGGGTGGGGCGCTGAAGCTTTCTTT | CASSLGGWGAEAFF
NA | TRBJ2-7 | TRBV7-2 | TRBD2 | TGTGCCAGCAGCTTTGATGGTCTAGCGGGAGTTTACGAGCAGTACTTC | CASSFDGLAGVYEQYF
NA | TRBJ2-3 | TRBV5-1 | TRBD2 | TGCGCCAGCAGCAACCCACAGGGACTAGGCACAGATACGCAGTATTTT | CASSNPQGLGTDTQYF
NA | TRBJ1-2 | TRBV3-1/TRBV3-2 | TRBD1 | TGTGCCAGCAAGACAGGGCGGGGTGGCTACACCTTC | CASKTGRGGYTF
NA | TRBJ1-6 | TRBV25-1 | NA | TGTGCCAGCAGCTCGCCAGGCGCAGGGAAAGGGAATTCACCCCTCCACTTT | CASSSPGAGKGNSPLHF
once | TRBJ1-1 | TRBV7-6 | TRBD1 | TGTGCCAGCAGTACGGGGACAGTCAACACTGAAGCTTTCTTT | CASSTGTVNTEAFF
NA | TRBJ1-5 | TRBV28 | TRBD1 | TGTGCCAGCAGTACCCTGGGACAGTATAGCAATCAGCCCCAGCATTTT | CASSTLGQYSNQPQHF
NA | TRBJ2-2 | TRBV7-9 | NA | TGTGCCAGCAGCTCCCTCTTAACTCGGACTACCCTGACCGGGGAGCTGTTTTTT | CASSSLLTRTTLTGELFF
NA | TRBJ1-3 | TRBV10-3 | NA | TGTGCCACCTTTAAGGGGGATGCCGCTAACACCATATATTTT | CATFKGDAANTIYF
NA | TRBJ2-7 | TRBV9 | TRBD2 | TGTGCCAGCAGCGTCAGCGGGAGTAACTACGAGCAGTACTTC | CASSVSGSNYEQYF
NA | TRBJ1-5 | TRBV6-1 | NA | TGTGCCAGCAGTGGGGGCCCAAAAGACAGTTACAATCAGCCCCAGCATTTT | CASSGGPKDSYNQPQHF
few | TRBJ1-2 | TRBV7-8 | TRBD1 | TGTGCCAGCAGCCAAAAGGGACAGTCCCGGGATGGCTACACCTTC | CASSQKGQSRDGYTF